The 12 T cell receptor beta chains below were found in one sample sequenced in a study of cytomegalovirus exposure and HLA in healthy donors. Both 60 Vbeta primers and 13 Jbeta primers went into the PCR. Libraries were prepared by immunoSEQ multiplex PCR; TCRdb keeps only in-frame clonotypes and omits some of them. The data contain about 160,000 clones, about 76% of them singletons. The sequenced material came from PBMCs. The origin of the receptors is a male donor in good health and CMV-seropositive.

The chain uses TRBV10-3 and TRBJ2-7; D is possibly TRBD1 (6 bases). Per germline, CDR1 ENHRY and CDR2 SYGVKD. V lost 6 bases, J lost 0 bases, and 12 bases lay in between. This CDR3 contains 14 residues. The CDR3 DNA sequence: TGTGCCATCAGGCCCGGACAGAGCTCCTACGAGCAGTACTTC. It codes for CAIRPGQSSYEQYF.

This clone was observed once. The chain employs TRBV7-9 and TRBJ2-7; maybe TRBD2 (6 bases). The CDR3 has 15 amino acids. Germline lookup yields CDR1 SEHNR and CDR2 FQNEAQ (reference sequence). V dropped 5 bases and J dropped 1 base, with 15 bases sitting between them. The CDR3 DNA reads TGTGCCAGCAGCCGGGCCCCTAGCGCATCCTACGAGCAGTACTTC. This translates into CASSRAPSASYEQYF. The variable domain in full, completed from reference TRBV7-9 and TRBJ2-7, reads DTGVSQNPRHKITKRGQNVTFRCDPISEHNRLYWYRQTLGQGPEFLTYFQNEAQLEKSRLLSDRFSAERPKGSFSTLEIQRTEQGDSAMYLCASSRAPSASYEQYFGPGTRLTVT.

The chain couples TRBV6-4 to TRBJ2-3, with D possibly TRBD2 on 6 matching bases. Trimming stripped 4 bases from V and 0 bases from J, with 8 bases between. This CDR3 contains 14 residues. Per the germline V gene, CDR1 is MRHNA and CDR2 is SNTAGT. The CDR3 protein is CASSVAGSTDTQYF. CDR3 coding DNA: TGTGCCAGCAGTGTTGCGGGGAGCACAGATACGCAGTATTTT.

The CDR3 DNA sequence: TGCGCCAGCAGCTTGGGGGCCCGGGACACGCACAATGAGCAGTTCTTC. It specifies CASSLGARDTHNEQFF. This sequence joins TRBV5-1 and TRBJ2-1; D might be TRBD1 (6 bases). With 0 bases removed from V and 5 bases from J, the gap between germline ends came to 15 bases. Per germline, CDR1 SGHRS and CDR2 YFSETQ. The CDR3 spans 16 residues.

The chain links TRBV2 to TRBJ1-1; D might be TRBD1 (6 bases). CDR1 SNHLY and CDR2 FYNNEI come from the germline V gene. V dropped 5 bases and J dropped 5 bases, with 9 bases sitting between them. This CDR3 contains 12 residues. The CDR3 loop reads CASSRGMTEAFF. The CDR3 region has the DNA TGTGCCAGCAGTAGGGGGATGACTGAAGCTTTCTTT.

The chain couples TRBV7-9 to TRBJ1-1; tentative D call: TRBD1 (5 bases). Trimming cost V 4 bases and J 4 bases, with 13 bases left between them. The CDR3 length is 14 residues. Germline V gene sequence: CDR1 SEHNR, CDR2 FQNEAQ (reference sequence). CDR3 in DNA: TGTGCCAGCAGCTCTGGGGGGATTGGCACTGAAGCTTTCTTT. Translating gives CASSSGGIGTEAFF.

The rearrangement uses TRBV11-1 and TRBJ2-5; 15 nucleotides line up with TRBD2. Germline values: CDR1 SGHAT, CDR2 FQDESV (reference sequence). The CDR3 is made up of 17 amino acids. Losses at the gene ends were 5 bases for V and 5 bases for J; bases not matched to a gene: 9. The CDR3 DNA is TGTGCCAGCAGCCCCCCGGGACTAGCGGGGGGCGGGGAGACCCAGTACTTC. It codes for CASSPPGLAGGGETQYF.

The chain joins TRBV7-6 to TRBJ2-7; 10 bases align to TRBD2. V gave up 5 bases and J gave up 2 bases; unmatched junction bases: 6. Germline V gene data show CDR1 as SGHVS and CDR2 as FNYEAQ. This CDR3 has 15 amino acids. The CDR3 region has the DNA TGTGCCAGCAGCGCCTTAGCGGGGGGCGCCTACGAGCAGTACTTC. It is translated as CASSALAGGAYEQYF.

The rearrangement joins TRBV5-4 to TRBJ2-1, with 7 bases aligning to TRBD2. Trimming cost V 4 bases and J 6 bases; bases outside gene matches: 4. From germline, CDR1 is SGHNT and CDR2 YYREEE (reference sequence). CDR3 length equals 13 residues. CDR3 coding DNA: TGTGCCAGCAGCCGGACTAGGGGCAATGAGCAGTTCTTC. Translation gives CASSRTRGNEQFF.

This clone has only a few counts. The chain is built from TRBV5-1 and TRBJ1-1; no definite D call. CDR3 length: 14 residues. The V and J ends lost 5 bases and 0 bases respectively, with 11 bases between them. CDR1 SGHRS and CDR2 YFSETQ come from the germline V gene. CDR3 coding DNA: TGCGCCAGCAGGGAGGGAAGGATGAACACTGAAGCTTTCTTT. This sequence encodes CASREGRMNTEAFF.

This clone was seen a few times. The chain carries TRBV4-3 and TRBJ1-2; the D gene is possibly TRBD1 (6 bases). Trimming removed 0 bases from V and 2 bases from J, with 13 bases in between. The CDR3 has 16 residues. Germline values: CDR1 LGHNA, CDR2 YSLEER. CDR3 amino acids: CASSQEWGRPNYGYTF. The CDR3 DNA is TGCGCCAGCAGCCAAGAGTGGGGGCGACCCAACTATGGCTACACCTTC.

The V and J genes are TRBV6-1 and TRBJ2-1, with 8 positions matching TRBD2. This CDR3 is built from 18 residues. Per the germline V gene, CDR1 is MNHNS and CDR2 is SASEGT. Trimming removed 3 bases from V and 0 bases from J; junction bases left unmatched: 10. The CDR3 here is CASSESTAGESSYNEQFF. DNA of the CDR3: TGTGCCAGCAGTGAGTCCACAGCGGGGGAAAGCTCCTACAATGAGCAGTTCTTC.